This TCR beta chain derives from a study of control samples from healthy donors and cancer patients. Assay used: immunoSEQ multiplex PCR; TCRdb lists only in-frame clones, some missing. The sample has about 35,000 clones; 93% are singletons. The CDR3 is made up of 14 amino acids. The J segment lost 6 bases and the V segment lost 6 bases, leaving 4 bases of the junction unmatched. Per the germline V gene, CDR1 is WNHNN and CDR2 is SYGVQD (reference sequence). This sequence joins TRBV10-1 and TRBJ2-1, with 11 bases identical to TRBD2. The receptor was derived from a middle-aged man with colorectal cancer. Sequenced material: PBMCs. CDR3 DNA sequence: TGCGCCAGCAGCCCTAGCGGGGGGACCAATGAGCAGTTCTTC. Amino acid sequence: CASSPSGGTNEQFF.